The rows below give T cell receptor beta chains drawn from one sample of a study of identical twins. One entry per CDR3 protein, called by TCRdb with MiXCR from the 5' RACE reads. The repertoire consists of 250,000 or so distinct CDR3 sequences, with around 8.8% occurring once and the leading ten covering 3%. This sample was shared with a second study, whose subject was yellow fever vaccine responses in identical twins.

The material sequenced was CD8+ T cells sorted from blood. The receptor set was obtained from a woman aged 18-29 years in good health. Each CDR3 is given with its conserved first and last residue. A D gene is named only where the DNA matches it firmly. The listing skips clone size in some rows; elsewhere it reads once, few, many or a size class.

cdr3_aa: CASSLTGTSGGYYNEQFF
cdr3_nt: TGCGCCAGCAGCCTAACCGGGACTAGCGGGGGTTACTACAATGAGCAGTTCTTC
j_call: TRBJ2-1
v_call: TRBV5-1
clone_size: few
d_call: TRBD2
cdr3_length: 18

cdr3_aa: CASKVLAGYGGWGNEQFF
cdr3_nt: TGTGCCAGCAAGGTCCTAGCGGGATACGGGGGGTGGGGCAATGAGCAGTTCTTC
j_call: TRBJ2-1
v_call: TRBV28
clone_size: many
d_call: TRBD2
cdr3_length: 18

cdr3_aa: CASSYSTDTDTQYF
cdr3_nt: TGTGCCAGCAGTTACTCGACAGACACAGATACGCAGTATTTT
j_call: TRBJ2-3
v_call: TRBV6-5
clone_size: many
d_call: NA
cdr3_length: 14

cdr3_aa: CATSDSSTGNTDTQYF
cdr3_nt: TGTGCCACCAGTGATTCATCGACGGGAAACACAGATACGCAGTATTTT
j_call: TRBJ2-3
v_call: TRBV24-1
clone_size: few
d_call: NA
cdr3_length: 16

cdr3_aa: CASSLYPEETQYF
cdr3_nt: TGCGCCAGCAGCTTGTATCCGGAGGAGACCCAGTACTTC
j_call: TRBJ2-5
v_call: TRBV5-1
clone_size: NA
d_call: NA
cdr3_length: 13

cdr3_aa: CASSLVGGLAGGFTQYF
cdr3_nt: TGTGCCAGCAGCTTGGTGGGAGGACTAGCGGGAGGTTTTACCCAGTACTTC
j_call: TRBJ2-5
v_call: TRBV5-6
clone_size: NA
d_call: TRBD2
cdr3_length: 17

cdr3_aa: CASSQGLAGGRGEQYF
cdr3_nt: TGCGCCAGCAGCCAAGGTCTAGCGGGAGGTCGGGGCGAGCAGTACTTC
j_call: TRBJ2-7
v_call: TRBV4-3
clone_size: many
d_call: TRBD2
cdr3_length: 16

cdr3_aa: CASNMYNEQFF
cdr3_nt: TGTGCCAGCAATATGTACAATGAGCAGTTCTTC
j_call: TRBJ2-1
v_call: TRBV12-3/TRBV12-4
clone_size: many
d_call: NA
cdr3_length: 11

cdr3_aa: CASTLWSGAEGYTF
cdr3_nt: TGTGCCAGCACCTTATGGTCAGGGGCGGAAGGCTACACCTTC
j_call: TRBJ1-2
v_call: TRBV12-3/TRBV12-4
clone_size: many
d_call: NA
cdr3_length: 14

cdr3_aa: CSVNGQGRWETQYF
cdr3_nt: TGCAGCGTCAACGGACAGGGGAGATGGGAGACCCAGTACTTC
j_call: TRBJ2-5
v_call: TRBV29-1
clone_size: many
d_call: TRBD1
cdr3_length: 14

cdr3_aa: CASSEGGAHEQFF
cdr3_nt: TGTGCCAGCAGTGAGGGGGGGGCCCATGAGCAGTTCTTC
j_call: TRBJ2-1
v_call: TRBV2
clone_size: NA
d_call: NA
cdr3_length: 13

cdr3_aa: CASRTRLAESTDTQYF
cdr3_nt: TGTGCCAGCAGAACTAGACTAGCGGAGAGCACAGATACGCAGTATTTT
j_call: TRBJ2-3
v_call: TRBV6-2/TRBV6-3
clone_size: NA
d_call: TRBD2
cdr3_length: 16

cdr3_aa: CASNTNPGGDTQYF
cdr3_nt: TGTGCCAGCAACACTAATCCGGGAGGAGATACGCAGTATTTT
j_call: TRBJ2-3
v_call: TRBV7-8
clone_size: NA
d_call: TRBD2
cdr3_length: 14

cdr3_aa: CAISSDRVNQPQHF
cdr3_nt: TGTGCCATCAGCTCCGACAGGGTTAATCAGCCCCAGCATTTT
j_call: TRBJ1-5
v_call: TRBV10-3
clone_size: NA
d_call: TRBD1
cdr3_length: 14

cdr3_aa: CASSHVLQGSNEKLFF
cdr3_nt: TGCGCCAGCAGCCACGTACTACAGGGGAGTAATGAAAAACTGTTTTTT
j_call: TRBJ1-4
v_call: TRBV4-1
clone_size: NA
d_call: TRBD1
cdr3_length: 16

cdr3_aa: CASSFFSGSGHEQFF
cdr3_nt: TGTGCCAGCAGCTTTTTTAGCGGGAGTGGCCATGAGCAGTTCTTC
j_call: TRBJ2-1
v_call: TRBV7-9
clone_size: many
d_call: TRBD2
cdr3_length: 15

cdr3_aa: CASSGIAGNSYNEQFF
cdr3_nt: TGTGCCAGCAGCGGTATAGCGGGGAACTCTTACAATGAGCAGTTCTTC
j_call: TRBJ2-1
v_call: TRBV7-9
clone_size: NA
d_call: TRBD2
cdr3_length: 16

cdr3_aa: CASSLRTSGDLAGELFF
cdr3_nt: TGTGCCAGCAGCTTAAGGACTTCGGGGGATCTGGCCGGGGAGCTGTTTTTT
j_call: TRBJ2-2
v_call: TRBV7-8
clone_size: NA
d_call: NA
cdr3_length: 17

cdr3_aa: CASSYPSGQAYQETQYF
cdr3_nt: TGTGCCAGCAGTTACCCCAGTGGACAAGCATACCAAGAGACCCAGTACTTC
j_call: TRBJ2-5
v_call: TRBV6-2/TRBV6-3
clone_size: once
d_call: NA
cdr3_length: 17

cdr3_aa: CASSPSRADNEQFF
cdr3_nt: TGTGCCAGCAGCCCATCCCGGGCAGACAATGAGCAGTTCTTC
j_call: TRBJ2-1
v_call: TRBV9
clone_size: few
d_call: NA
cdr3_length: 14

cdr3_aa: CASSFPLAKGREQFF
cdr3_nt: TGTGCCAGCAGCTTCCCCCTAGCGAAAGGAAGGGAGCAGTTCTTC
j_call: TRBJ2-1
v_call: TRBV7-8
clone_size: NA
d_call: NA
cdr3_length: 15

cdr3_aa: CASSQVIGTGHHEQYF
cdr3_nt: TGCGCCAGCAGCCAAGTAATAGGGACAGGGCACCACGAGCAGTACTTC
j_call: TRBJ2-7
v_call: TRBV4-3
clone_size: many
d_call: TRBD1
cdr3_length: 16

cdr3_aa: CASRGGLGYNEQFF
cdr3_nt: TGTGCCAGCAGGGGGGGACTGGGATACAATGAGCAGTTCTTC
j_call: TRBJ2-1
v_call: TRBV28
clone_size: few
d_call: NA
cdr3_length: 14

cdr3_aa: CSAWDRTYNEQFF
cdr3_nt: TGCAGTGCTTGGGACAGGACTTACAATGAGCAGTTCTTC
j_call: TRBJ2-1
v_call: TRBV20-1
clone_size: NA
d_call: TRBD1
cdr3_length: 13

cdr3_aa: CASSLAREGLPGYTF
cdr3_nt: TGTGCCAGCAGCTTAGCAAGGGAGGGGCTTCCTGGCTACACCTTC
j_call: TRBJ1-2
v_call: TRBV7-9
clone_size: few
d_call: NA
cdr3_length: 15

cdr3_aa: CASSLASGRDSSYEQYF
cdr3_nt: TGTGCCAGCAGCTTAGCCTCGGGACGAGATTCCTCCTACGAGCAGTACTTC
j_call: TRBJ2-7
v_call: TRBV7-6
clone_size: few
d_call: NA
cdr3_length: 17

cdr3_aa: CAWSVRAGSGRDEQFF
cdr3_nt: TGTGCCTGGAGTGTAAGGGCCGGTAGCGGGAGAGATGAGCAGTTCTTC
j_call: TRBJ2-1
v_call: TRBV30
clone_size: NA
d_call: TRBD2
cdr3_length: 16

cdr3_aa: CASSYPGQGTIGELFF
cdr3_nt: TGTGCCAGCAGCTACCCGGGACAGGGGACTATCGGGGAGCTGTTTTTT
j_call: TRBJ2-2
v_call: TRBV7-8
clone_size: many
d_call: TRBD1
cdr3_length: 16

cdr3_aa: CASSQVWSSYEQFF
cdr3_nt: TGTGCCAGCAGCCAGGTATGGAGCAGCTATGAGCAGTTCTTC
j_call: TRBJ2-1
v_call: TRBV3-1
clone_size: many
d_call: NA
cdr3_length: 14

cdr3_aa: CASSRGLTGPTDTQYF
cdr3_nt: TGTGCCAGCAGCAGGGGACTAACCGGACCCACAGATACGCAGTATTTT
j_call: TRBJ2-3
v_call: TRBV7-8
clone_size: NA
d_call: TRBD2
cdr3_length: 16

cdr3_aa: CASSTGTGGSTDTQYF
cdr3_nt: TGTGCCAGCAGTACCGGGACAGGGGGAAGCACAGATACGCAGTATTTT
j_call: TRBJ2-3
v_call: TRBV12-3/TRBV12-4
clone_size: many
d_call: TRBD1
cdr3_length: 16

cdr3_aa: CASSGTRGYNEQFF
cdr3_nt: TGTGCCAGCAGTGGGACTAGAGGATACAATGAGCAGTTCTTC
j_call: TRBJ2-1
v_call: TRBV28
clone_size: many
d_call: TRBD2
cdr3_length: 14

cdr3_aa: CASSMDRYFEYF
cdr3_nt: TGTGCCAGCAGCATGGACAGGTACTTCGAGTACTTC
j_call: TRBJ2-5
v_call: TRBV7-2
clone_size: NA
d_call: TRBD1
cdr3_length: 12

cdr3_aa: CASSDSTGGYNEQFF
cdr3_nt: TGTGCCAGCAGTGACTCGACGGGGGGCTACAATGAGCAGTTCTTC
j_call: TRBJ2-1
v_call: TRBV6-4
clone_size: few
d_call: TRBD2
cdr3_length: 15

cdr3_aa: CASSQGRTGLYEQYF
cdr3_nt: TGCGCCAGCAGCCAAGGAAGAACAGGGCTCTACGAGCAGTACTTC
j_call: TRBJ2-7
v_call: TRBV4-3
clone_size: many
d_call: NA
cdr3_length: 15

cdr3_aa: CASSQTTGAEGTEAFF
cdr3_nt: TGTGCCAGCAGTCAAACCACAGGGGCGGAGGGCACTGAAGCTTTCTTT
j_call: TRBJ1-1
v_call: TRBV27
clone_size: NA
d_call: TRBD1
cdr3_length: 16

cdr3_aa: CASSQWDGNTEAFF
cdr3_nt: TGTGCCAGCAGCCAGTGGGACGGGAACACTGAAGCTTTCTTT
j_call: TRBJ1-1
v_call: TRBV7-8
clone_size: NA
d_call: NA
cdr3_length: 14

cdr3_aa: CASSYPLSEQFF
cdr3_nt: TGTGCCAGCAGTTACCCCCTCAGTGAGCAGTTCTTC
j_call: TRBJ2-1
v_call: TRBV6-5
clone_size: NA
d_call: NA
cdr3_length: 12

cdr3_aa: CASSLWAYNEQFF
cdr3_nt: TGTGCCAGCAGTTTATGGGCCTACAATGAGCAGTTCTTC
j_call: TRBJ2-1
v_call: TRBV27
clone_size: NA
d_call: NA
cdr3_length: 13

cdr3_aa: CASSHRRAGAEAFF
cdr3_nt: TGCGCCAGCAGCCATCGACGGGCCGGGGCTGAAGCTTTCTTT
j_call: TRBJ1-1
v_call: TRBV4-3
clone_size: many
d_call: NA
cdr3_length: 14

cdr3_aa: CATAGIGTTDEQFF
cdr3_nt: TGTGCGACGGCGGGGATCGGGACTACCGATGAGCAGTTCTTC
j_call: TRBJ2-1
v_call: TRBV6-2/TRBV6-3
clone_size: few
d_call: TRBD2
cdr3_length: 14

cdr3_aa: CASSLEGSEQYF
cdr3_nt: TGCGCCAGCAGTCTGGAGGGGTCGGAGCAGTACTTC
j_call: TRBJ2-7
v_call: TRBV5-1
clone_size: few
d_call: NA
cdr3_length: 12

cdr3_aa: CASSFSGLAFYEQYF
cdr3_nt: TGTGCCAGCAGTTTTTCGGGACTAGCTTTCTACGAGCAGTACTTC
j_call: TRBJ2-7
v_call: TRBV27
clone_size: NA
d_call: TRBD2
cdr3_length: 15

cdr3_aa: CSARGYDGLTENYEQYF
cdr3_nt: TGCAGTGCTAGAGGGTACGATGGGTTGACAGAAAACTACGAGCAGTACTTC
j_call: TRBJ2-7
v_call: TRBV20-1
clone_size: few
d_call: NA
cdr3_length: 17

cdr3_aa: CASGGVMEDTQYF
cdr3_nt: TGTGCCAGCGGTGGGGTGATGGAAGATACGCAGTATTTT
j_call: TRBJ2-3
v_call: TRBV28
clone_size: NA
d_call: NA
cdr3_length: 13

cdr3_aa: CASSPHPREQYF
cdr3_nt: TGTGCCAGCAGCCCCCACCCTCGGGAGCAGTACTTC
j_call: TRBJ2-7
v_call: TRBV7-8
clone_size: NA
d_call: NA
cdr3_length: 12